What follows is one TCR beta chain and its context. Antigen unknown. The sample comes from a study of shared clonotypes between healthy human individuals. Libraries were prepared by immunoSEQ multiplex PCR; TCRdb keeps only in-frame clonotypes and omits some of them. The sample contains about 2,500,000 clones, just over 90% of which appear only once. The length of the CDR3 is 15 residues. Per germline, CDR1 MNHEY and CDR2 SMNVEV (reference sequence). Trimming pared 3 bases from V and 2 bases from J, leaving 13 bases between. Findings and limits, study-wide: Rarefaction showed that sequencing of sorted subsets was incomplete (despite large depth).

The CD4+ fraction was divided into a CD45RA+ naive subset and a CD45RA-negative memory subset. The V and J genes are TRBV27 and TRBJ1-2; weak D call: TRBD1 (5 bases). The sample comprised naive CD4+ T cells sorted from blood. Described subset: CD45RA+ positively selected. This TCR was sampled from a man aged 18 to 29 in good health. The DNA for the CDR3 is TGTGCCAGCAGTTTCAGTGGGGGGAAGAACTATGGCTACACCTTC. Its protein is CASSFSGGKNYGYTF.